The present TCR beta chain was sequenced within a study of cytomegalovirus exposure and HLA in healthy donors. Study-wide findings and caveats: It was only CMV serostatus that was available as immune exposure information. V- and J-gene trimming in TCR beta was tied to a missense DCLRE1C variant by an analysis performed later. Later work found that TCR association rates differed between HLA loci; DRB1 had the most and HLA-C the fewest. Within a later analysis, the majority of CMV-associated TCR beta chains appeared HLA-restricted.

The germline V and J ends were trimmed by 1 base and 7 bases, with 12 bases remaining between them. Germline-derived CDR1 and CDR2 are SGHNT and YYREEE (reference sequence). The CDR3 spans 13 residues. It was with 60 Vbeta and 13 Jbeta primers that the PCR ran. Data came from immunoSEQ multiplex PCR; TCRdb stores just in-frame clones and leaves some out. This sample has 130,000 or so clones, with 65% to 80% found just once. A few counts support this clone. No antigen is known for it. This chain joins TRBV5-4 and TRBJ2-7, with D possibly TRBD2 on 6 matching bases. The source of this sequence is a man aged 18-30 years in good health and CMV-seropositive. Sample: PBMCs. As DNA, the CDR3 is TGTGCCAGCAGCTTGCCAACTGCGGGGGAGCAGTACTTC. Its translation is CASSLPTAGEQYF.